The T cell receptor beta chain described here comes from a study of blood T cell repertoires in COVID-19. This clone occurred a few times. The CDR3 is 14 residues long. V lost 3 bases and J lost 4, with 12 bases in between. CDR1 and CDR2 from the germline V gene are LGHDT and YNNKEL (reference sequence). Clones were sequenced by immunoSEQ multiplex PCR, and TCRdb holds only the in-frame ones, with some missing. The sample lists fewer than 200,000 clones, 80% occurring once. The source of this sequence is a man aged 60 to 75 with acute or convalescent COVID-19. The chain is built from TRBV3-1 (or the pseudogene TRBV3-2) and TRBJ1-1; D is unclear. Sequencing used peripheral blood. In nucleotides, the CDR3 is TGTGCCAGCAGCCACGGGGTAGAGGCCACTGAAGCTTTCTTT. Protein: CASSHGVEATEAFF.